The text below deals with one T cell receptor (beta chain). The record originates from a study of blood T cell repertoires in COVID-19. Study as a whole: The United States, Italy and Spain were the sources of the acute and convalescent COVID-19 samples. Sources were T cells, B-cell-depleted T cells, or PBMCs; the material itself was cDNA or gDNA.

Per the study methods: Reference gene primer amplification gave nucleated cell count estimates. The protocol was immunoSEQ multiplex PCR, while the TCRdb copy is restricted to in-frame clones and leaves out a portion. V, J and clone size reflect that table, while D and trimming were determined from the DNA. This sample has more than 110,000 clones, with 85% found just once. Germline values: CDR1 SGHVS, CDR2 FQNEAQ. The V end lost 0 bases, the J end lost 6 bases, and 14 bases lay between the germline ends. This CDR3 contains 16 residues. This chain connects TRBV7-8 to TRBJ2-2; no definite D call. The TCR was taken from a man between 50 and 59 years old with acute or convalescent COVID-19. Sequencing input: peripheral blood. The DNA for the CDR3 is TGTGCCAGCAGCTTAGCGCTCCCCACATACGCCGGGGAGCTGTTTTTT. This gives the protein CASSLALPTYAGELFF. Complete variable domain (other parts from reference TRBV7-8 and TRBJ2-2): GAGVSQSPRYKVAKRGQDVALRCDPISGHVSLFWYQQALGQGPEFLTYFQNEAQLDKSGLPSDRFFAERPEGSVSTLKIQRTQQEDSAVYLCASSLALPTYAGELFFGEGSRLTVL.